This TCR beta chain was found in a study of CD8+ T cells in alopecia areata. On the study more broadly: Tofacitinib administration to treated patients was oral, at 5 to 10 mg twice daily. A 6-month period off drug followed tofacitinib, which lasted 6 to 18 months.

This CDR3 spans 12 amino acids. Germline-derived CDR1 and CDR2 are SEHNR and FQNEAQ (reference sequence). Trimming stripped 4 bases from V and 11 bases from J, with 14 bases between. Overall study results and limits: Patients shared TCRs less clearly than mice did, possibly owing to HLA.

Sequencing used cDNA as its template, made by extracting RNA and reverse transcribing it. Only in-frame clones appear in the TCRdb table, and some are missing; sequencing was by immunoSEQ multiplex PCR. The table lists 120,000 to 150,000 clones, around 47% of them singletons. On this clone itself: What it binds is not known.

The sequence was collected from a human donor with alopecia areata. The source material was CD4+ T cells sorted from blood. The gene calls are TRBV7-9 and TRBJ1-1, with a weak D call TRBD1 (5 bases). CDR3 DNA sequence: TGTGCCAGCAGCTCTCAGGGTTTTAGCGCTTTCTTT. As protein: CASSSQGFSAFF.